This T cell receptor beta chain was identified during a study of T cell repertoires in cytomegalovirus infection. TCRdb reprocessed the reads via MiXCR and lists one record per CDR3 protein. The data contain hundreds of thousands of distinct CDR3 sequences, 20% to 25% of them seen just once; the ten biggest clones take up 8%. This clonotype was detected ten times or more. This CDR3 is built from 16 residues. CDR1 and CDR2 (germline): SGHTA, FQGNSA. Trimming stripped 4 bases from V and 8 bases from J, with 21 bases between. The receptor's source is a human donor in good health (CMV status not recorded). Some clones in this sample may be carry-over from other donors' samples. The material sequenced was CD8+ T cells from PBMCs. The chain has TRBV7-2 and TRBJ2-1, with D perhaps TRBD1 (5 bases). CDR3 sequence reads: CASSSLAGSLRDEQFF. Here the CDR3 DNA reads TGTGCCAGCAGCTCTTTAGCTGGGTCCCTCAGGGATGAGCAGTTCTTC.